Listed below are T cell receptor beta chains from one sample, sequenced in a study of control samples from healthy donors and cancer patients. Profiled with immunoSEQ multiplex PCR; TCRdb holds only in-frame clones, not every one. The profile shows 350,000 to 450,000 clones, 90% of them singletons. Source material: PBMCs. These receptors came from a man between 40 and 49 years old with head and neck cancer. Each CDR3 is given with its conserved first and last residue. A D gene is named only where the DNA matches it firmly. Rows may omit the clone size; those that give it use once, few, many or a size class.

V,D,size,J,DNA,CDR3
TRBV28,TRBD1,-,TRBJ1-1,TGTGCCAGCAGTGACAGGGCAGGGCTCACTGAAGCTTTCTTT,CASSDRAGLTEAFF
TRBV3-1/TRBV3-2,TRBD2,-,TRBJ2-1,TGTGCCAGCAGCCAAGTCGGGGGGGGCAATGAGCAGTTCTTC,CASSQVGGGNEQFF
TRBV29-1,-,-,TRBJ1-4,TGCAGCGTTGGGGTGTGGGAAGGTGAAAAACTGTTTTTT,CSVGVWEGEKLFF
TRBV4-3,-,-,TRBJ1-1,TGCGCCAGCAGCCAAGAGGTCCAGGGAGGGGGGGGGAACACTGAAGCTTTCTTT,CASSQEVQGGGGNTEAFF
TRBV3-1/TRBV3-2,-,few,TRBJ2-5,TGTGCCAGCAGCCCCGGGACTCAACCGTACCAAGAGACCCAGTACTTC,CASSPGTQPYQETQYF
TRBV7-9,-,once,TRBJ1-4,TGTGCCAGCGAAAGGGGTTTGGGTGAAAAACTGTTTTTT,CASERGLGEKLFF
TRBV19,TRBD1,-,TRBJ1-4,TGTGCCAGTAGCGGCTTGGAGGGGGCGACTAATGAAAAACTGTTTTTT,CASSGLEGATNEKLFF
TRBV6-6,-,-,TRBJ2-7,TGTGCCAGCAGTTCAAACCCCCTCGAGCAGTACTTC,CASSSNPLEQYF
TRBV5-5,TRBD1,-,TRBJ1-5,TGTGCCAGCAGCTTGACTGGACAGGGTAATCAGCCCCAGCATTTT,CASSLTGQGNQPQHF
TRBV6-4,TRBD2,-,TRBJ2-3,TGTGCCAGCAGTCTCGGGACTAGCGGGGAGGGTACGCAGTATTTT,CASSLGTSGEGTQYF